This TCR beta chain comes out of a study of CD8 T cells in ankylosing spondylitis. Study-wide results and caveats: From matched ankylosing spondylitis synovial fluid, disease-linked clones were reportedly recovered at significantly enriched levels. A TCR beta motif of eight highly homologous variants appeared characteristic of ankylosing spondylitis blood. Previous work reported some of these motif variants in the synovial fluid and blood of reactive arthritis.

As concerns this clonotype: Its specificity is not known.

This CDR3 spans 14 amino acids. Trimming took off 0 bases at V and 4 bases at J, with 7 bases between the two ends. Germline assignment: CDR1 LNHDA and CDR2 SQIVND (reference sequence). Construction of TCR beta libraries was performed using quantitative 5'-RACE with molecular barcodes. TCRdb processed the 5' RACE reads anew with MiXCR; each CDR3 protein has one entry. The sample contains a few hundred thousand distinct CDR3 sequences, approximately 11% of which appear only once. This receptor was obtained from a male donor with ankylosing spondylitis. The gene calls are TRBV19 and TRBJ1-5; D gene unclear. Material for sequencing was blood, either unsorted or a sorted T cell fraction (not recorded which). CDR3 sequence: CASSIDLGNQPQHF. The CDR3 coding sequence is TGTGCCAGTAGTATAGATCTGGGGAATCAGCCCCAGCATTTT.